Following are 21 T cell receptor beta chains from one sample sequenced in a study of spatial heterogeneity in lung cancer. One entry per CDR3 protein results from TCRdb running MiXCR on the 5' RACE reads. Of over 70,000 distinct CDR3 sequences in the sample, around 8.9% were seen once. Time point: blood at routine non-recurrence follow-up after resection. The material was PBMCs, obtained at follow-up. All receptors derive from a female donor with early-stage non-small cell lung cancer.

In its sample, this clonotype was seen a few times. The V call is TRBV7-2, the J call TRBJ1-6; D gene uncertain. The germline V gene has CDR1 SGHTA and CDR2 FQGNSA. V shed 0 bases and J shed 17 bases, with 11 bases lying between them. The CDR3 is made up of 12 amino acids. In DNA, the CDR3 is TGTGCCAGCAGCTTAGCGGTCGGCCCCTTCCACTTT. Its protein is CASSLAVGPFHF.

This clonotype was recorded a few times. The gene calls are TRBV2 and TRBJ2-1, with D uncertain. CDR1 SNHLY and CDR2 FYNNEI come from the germline V gene. The CDR3 runs 12 residues. Trimming took 0 bases from V and 8 from J, leaving 5 bases between them. CDR3 sequence (DNA): TGTGCCAGCAGTGAAGCGGGCGATGAGCAGTTCTTC. Its protein is CASSEAGDEQFF.

This clonotype was seen repeatedly, ten times or more. The chain carries TRBV20-1 and TRBJ1-1; 7 nucleotides line up with TRBD1. Per the germline V gene, CDR1 is DFQATT and CDR2 is SNEGSKA (reference sequence). This CDR3 is built from 14 residues. Trimming at V came to 5 bases and at J to 4 bases, leaving 10 bases not matched to a gene. DNA for the CDR3: TGCAGTGCTGCAGACAGGGAAATTTTCACTGAAGCTTTCTTT. It translates to CSAADREIFTEAFF.

The sample holds many counts of this clonotype. V usage is TRBV6-5 and J usage is TRBJ1-1; D gene uncertain. Germline CDR1 reads MNHEY; CDR2 reads SVGAGI. The ends were cut back, 8 bases at V and 1 base at J, with 14 bases in the middle. This CDR3 contains 14 residues. In nucleotides, the CDR3 is TGTGCCAGCGGTGAGACCGCCGGGAACACTGAAGCTTTCTTT. It translates to CASGETAGNTEAFF.

This clonotype appeared many times. The rearrangement links TRBV27 to TRBJ2-6, with a tentative D call TRBD1 (6 bases). Trimming cost V 4 bases and J 2 bases, with 9 bases left between them. The germline V gene encodes CDR1 MNHEY and CDR2 SMNVEV (reference sequence). The CDR3 loop spans 15 amino acids. The CDR3 sequence: CASSYREPGANVLTF. CDR3 nucleotides: TGTGCCAGCAGTTACAGGGAACCTGGGGCCAACGTCCTGACTTTC.

This clonotype showed up many times. The chain couples TRBV7-8 to TRBJ1-5; a possible D gene is TRBD1 (6 bases). Germline V lookup: CDR1 SGHVS, CDR2 FQNEAQ. The CDR3 contains 15 residues. V lost 3 bases and J lost 5, with 14 bases in between. As DNA, the CDR3 is TGTGCCAGCAGCTTGCTTCCAGGGGCGGATCAGCCCCAGCATTTT. Translated, it gives CASSLLPGADQPQHF.

This clonotype was found a few times. CDR3 DNA sequence: TGTGCCAGCAGTCGCCGGACAGGAGACCACTCTGGAAACACCATATATTTT. Translated: CASSRRTGDHSGNTIYF. V usage is TRBV6-5 and J usage is TRBJ1-3; 7 nucleotides align to TRBD1. CDR1 and CDR2 from the germline V gene are MNHEY and SVGAGI. There are 17 residues in the CDR3. The junction had 10 bases not matched to a gene; V was cut back by 5 bases and J by 0 bases.

This clonotype was detected only a few times. The gene calls are TRBV5-6 and TRBJ1-1, with 7 bases lining up with TRBD1. V lost 4 bases and J lost 2; bases outside the gene matches: 11. From germline, CDR1 is SGHDT and CDR2 YYEEEE. The CDR3 consists of 16 residues. CDR3 DNA sequence: TGTGCCAGCAGCCCAACAGGGGTTACCTTTAACACTGAAGCTTTCTTT. This gives the protein CASSPTGVTFNTEAFF.

This clonotype was observed a few times. V is TRBV9 and J is TRBJ2-7; 13 positions agree with TRBD2. CDR1 SGDLS and CDR2 YYNGEE come from the germline V gene. Unmatched junction bases numbered 5, after V lost 3 bases and J lost 2 bases. The CDR3 covers 16 residues. The CDR3 region has the DNA TGTGCCAGCAGCGGGAGGACTAGCGGGAGTCCCTACGAGCAGTACTTC. Translation: CASSGRTSGSPYEQYF. The whole variable domain, remainder taken from reference TRBV9 and TRBJ2-7, is DSGVTQTPKHLITATGQRVTLRCSPRSGDLSVYWYQQSLDQGLQFLIQYYNGEERAKGNILERFSAQQFPDLHSELNLSSLELGDSALYFCASSGRTSGSPYEQYFGPGTRLTVT.

About this clonotype: Sequence at one end of the junction differs from germline and may be a read error. The chain links TRBV6-5 to TRBJ1-2, with a weak D call TRBD1 (5 bases). The CDR3 runs to 13 residues. Looked up from germline, CDR1 is MNHEY and CDR2 is SVGAGI. CDR3 sequence: CASSYSRRRDPAF. The CDR3 bases are TGTGCCAGCAGTTACTCGAGGAGGAGGGACCCAGCCTTC.

In this sample, this clonotype turned up many times. The V call is TRBV3-1, the J call TRBJ1-2, with D uncertain. The CDR3 is 14 residues long. The ends were cut back, 0 bases at V and 2 bases at J, with 7 bases in the middle. The germline CDR1 and CDR2 sequences are LGHDT and YNNKEL (reference sequence). CDR3 in amino acids: CASSQDKGNYGYTF. The CDR3 nucleotides read TGTGCCAGCAGCCAAGATAAAGGAAACTATGGCTACACCTTC.

This clonotype was picked up many times. The rearrangement joins TRBV18 to TRBJ1-5, with 9 nucleotides matching TRBD1. J gave up 6 bases and V 4 bases, and 7 bases lay outside the gene matches. This CDR3 is 15 amino acids long. Germline CDR1 reads KGHSH; CDR2 reads LQKENI. The CDR3 DNA is TGTGCCAGCTCACTATCACAGGGGGCGGGTCAGCCCCAGCATTTT. This gives the protein CASSLSQGAGQPQHF.

The V gene is TRBV20-1, the J gene TRBJ2-3; TRBD1 is a possible D gene (5 bases). Germline V gene data show CDR1 as DFQATT and CDR2 as SNEGSKA (reference sequence). This CDR3 contains 14 residues. V shed 8 bases and J shed 2 bases, with 17 bases lying between them. CDR3 in amino acids: CSWLRGDTTDTQYF. The CDR3 DNA sequence: TGCAGTTGGCTTAGGGGCGACACCACAGATACGCAGTATTTT.

This clonotype has at least ten counts. V is TRBV30 and J is TRBJ2-5, with no clear D. This CDR3 contains 12 residues. Trimming removed 0 bases at V and 2 bases at J, with 4 bases between. The germline V gene has CDR1 GTSNPN and CDR2 SVGIG (reference sequence). The CDR3 DNA reads TGTGCCTGGAGTGTGGGACAAGAGACCCAGTACTTC. This sequence encodes CAWSVGQETQYF. Full variable domain (outside the CDR3, taken from reference TRBV30 and TRBJ2-5): SQTIHQWPATLVQPVGSPLSLECTVEGTSNPNLYWYRQAAGRGLQLLFYSVGIGQISSEVPQNLSASRPQDRQFILSSKKLLLSDSGFYLCAWSVGQETQYFGPGTRLLVL.

This clonotype was observed a handful of times. V gene TRBV9 combines with J gene TRBJ2-1; D is ambiguous. CDR1 and CDR2 (germline): SGDLS, YYNGEE. Trimming took 4 bases from V and 8 from J, leaving 13 bases between them. This CDR3 comprises 13 residues. CDR3 loop: CASSPHGLHEQFF. Here the CDR3 DNA reads TGTGCCAGCAGCCCCCACGGTCTGCATGAGCAGTTCTTC.

This clonotype appeared many times. CDR3 sequence reads: CASTLRLAGVREQYF. The CDR3 DNA reads as TGTGCCAGCACCCTGAGGCTAGCGGGAGTTCGCGAGCAGTACTTC. This rearrangement joins TRBV28 to TRBJ2-7; 10 bases line up with TRBD2. Germline CDR1 MDHEN, CDR2 SYDVKM. The CDR3 has 15 residues. Trimming took 7 bases from V and 6 from J; bases not matched to a gene: 12.

Of note for this clonotype: This may be a read error, as it is one base from a much larger clone. J is TRBJ2-2 and V is TRBV6-1, with TRBD2 matching over 12 bases. The CDR3 runs 15 residues. The germline CDR1 and CDR2 sequences are MNHNS and SASEGT. V dropped 5 bases and J dropped 6; count of bases not matched to a gene: 4. CDR3 in amino acids: CASSPRLAGAGELFF. In nucleotides, the CDR3 is TGTGCCAGCAGTCCGAGACTAGCGGGAGCCGGGGAGCTGTTTTTT.

The DNA of the CDR3 is TGCAGCGTTGGCAAGGGGGGGGTGGATACGCAGTATTTT. This translates into CSVGKGGVDTQYF. V gene TRBV29-1 combines with J gene TRBJ2-3; tentatively, D is TRBD2 (7 bases). The CDR3 sequence is 13 residues long. Trimming removed 4 bases at V and 6 bases at J, with 14 bases between. The germline CDR1 and CDR2 sequences are SQVTM and ANQGSEA.

This clonotype appeared a few times. J is TRBJ2-1 and V is TRBV7-9; D is uncertain. Germline-derived CDR1 and CDR2 are SEHNR and FQNEAQ (reference sequence). Trimming pared 5 bases from V and 4 bases from J, leaving 9 bases between. This CDR3 region has 13 residues. CDR3 sequence (DNA): TGTGCCAGCAGCATAGAGGCTTACAATGAGCAGTTCTTC. This encodes CASSIEAYNEQFF.

This clonotype has a count of ten or more. The chain joins TRBV6-2 or TRBV6-3 to TRBJ1-1; D uncertain. Germline V lookup: CDR1 MNHEY, CDR2 SVGEGT. V shed 2 bases and J shed 7 bases, with 8 bases lying between them. The CDR3 runs to 12 residues. The CDR3 nucleotides read TGTGCCAGCAGTTACATCGCCGGTGAAGCTTTCTTT. It encodes CASSYIAGEAFF.

This clonotype showed up many times. This sequence joins TRBV5-1 and TRBJ1-1; D gene ambiguous. The V gene lost 0 bases and the J gene lost 0 bases, with 6 bases spanning the gap. Germline CDR1 is SGHRS and CDR2 is YFSETQ. The CDR3 is 14 amino acids. CDR3 sequence (DNA): TGCGCCAGCAGCTTGGGTGAGGTGAACACTGAAGCTTTCTTT. As protein: CASSLGEVNTEAFF. The full variable domain, completed using reference TRBV5-1 and TRBJ1-1, is KAGVTQTPRYLIKTRGQQVTLSCSPISGHRSVSWYQQTPGQGLQFLFEYFSETQRNKGNFPGRFSGRQFSNSRSEMNVSTLELGDSALYLCASSLGEVNTEAFFGQGTRLTVV.